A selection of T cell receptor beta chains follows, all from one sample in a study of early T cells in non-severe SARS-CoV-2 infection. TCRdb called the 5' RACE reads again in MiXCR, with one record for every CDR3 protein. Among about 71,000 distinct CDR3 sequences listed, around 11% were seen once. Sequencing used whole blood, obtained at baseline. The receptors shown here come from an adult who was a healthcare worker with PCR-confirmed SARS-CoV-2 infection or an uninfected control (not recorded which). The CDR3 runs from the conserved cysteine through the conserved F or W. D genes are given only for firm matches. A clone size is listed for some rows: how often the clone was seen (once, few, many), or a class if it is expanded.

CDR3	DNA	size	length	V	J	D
CASSSPRTGRHTIYF	TGTGCCAGCAGCTCCCCCAGGACAGGTCGACACACCATATATTTT	few	15	TRBV7-2	TRBJ1-3	TRBD1
CASSSQRDGAPGNTIYF	TGTGCCAGCAGCTCTCAACGGGACGGCGCCCCTGGAAACACCATATATTTT	-	17	TRBV9	TRBJ1-3	-
CASSTPSGRKSSYNEQFF	TGTGCCAGTAGTACCCCCTCGGGGAGAAAAAGCTCCTACAATGAGCAGTTCTTC	-	18	TRBV19	TRBJ2-1	-
CASSLGPEGEQYF	TGTGCCAGCAGCTTGGGGCCCGAGGGGGAGCAGTACTTC	-	13	TRBV7-2	TRBJ2-7	-
CASSHNRNYEQYF	TGTGCCAGCAGCCATAACAGAAACTACGAGCAGTACTTC	few	13	TRBV3-1	TRBJ2-7	-
CASSLIGVIETQYF	TGTGCCAGCAGCTTAATAGGGGTAATAGAGACCCAGTACTTC	-	14	TRBV7-2	TRBJ2-5	-
CASSYAGLEETQYF	TGTGCCAGCAGTTATGCAGGGTTGGAGGAGACCCAGTACTTC	many	14	TRBV28	TRBJ2-5	-
CASSSFRPPANYGYTF	TGTGCCAGCAGCTCATTCCGGCCCCCAGCTAACTATGGCTACACCTTC	-	16	TRBV7-9	TRBJ1-2	-
CARPSGSYGYTF	TGTGCCAGGCCTAGTGGATCGTATGGCTACACCTTC	-	12	TRBV6-6	TRBJ1-2	-
CASSRGTDYGYTF	TGCGCCAGCAGCCGCGGAACGGACTATGGCTACACCTTC	few	13	TRBV5-1	TRBJ1-2	-
CASSFRGQNTGELFF	TGCGCCAGCAGCTTTCGTGGACAGAACACCGGGGAGCTGTTTTTT	few	15	TRBV5-1	TRBJ2-2	-
CASSLLADTDTQYF	TGCGCCAGCAGCCTCCTAGCGGACACAGATACGCAGTATTTT	-	14	TRBV4-1	TRBJ2-3	TRBD2
CASRGQGNQPQHF	TGTGCCAGCAGGGGACAGGGGAATCAGCCCCAGCATTTT	-	13	TRBV6-2/TRBV6-3	TRBJ1-5	TRBD1
CASSQDRGHNSPLHF	TGTGCCAGCAGCCAAGACAGGGGCCATAACTCACCCCTCCACTTT	many	15	TRBV3-1	TRBJ1-6	-
CSVDRDRGRGGYTF	TGCAGCGTCGACCGAGACAGGGGGCGCGGTGGCTACACCTTC	many	14	TRBV29-1	TRBJ1-2	TRBD1
CASSLGGLASTDTQYF	TGCGCCAGCAGCTTGGGGGGGCTTGCTAGCACAGATACGCAGTATTTT	-	16	TRBV5-1	TRBJ2-3	-
CASSSGRWYGYTF	TGTGCCAGCAGTTCCGGCCGCTGGTATGGCTACACCTTC	many	13	TRBV12-3/TRBV12-4	TRBJ1-2	-
CASSLFGDWSYEQYF	TGTGCCAGCAGTTTATTTGGGGACTGGTCCTACGAGCAGTACTTC	-	15	TRBV28	TRBJ2-7	-
CSAREGENYGYTF	TGCAGTGCTAGAGAAGGGGAGAACTATGGCTACACCTTC	-	13	TRBV20-1	TRBJ1-2	-
CASSSTRMGEKLFF	TGTGCCAGCAGTTCCACTCGGATGGGGGAAAAACTGTTTTTT	-	14	TRBV27	TRBJ1-4	-
CASSQEGMLSPLHF	TGTGCCAGCAGCCAAGAGGGCATGTTATCACCCCTCCACTTT	many	14	TRBV3-1	TRBJ1-6	-
CASGRAGGLYNEQFF	TGTGCCAGCGGCAGGGCCGGGGGGCTCTACAATGAGCAGTTCTTC	-	15	TRBV4-2	TRBJ2-1	-
CASSLIRGNTEAFF	TGTGCCAGCAGTTTAATTCGAGGTAACACTGAAGCTTTCTTT	-	14	TRBV28	TRBJ1-1	-
CASRIRGYNSPLHF	TGTGCCAGCAGAATCAGGGGCTATAATTCACCCCTCCACTTT	-	14	TRBV7-2	TRBJ1-6	-
CASSSTPFSGTDTQYF	TGTGCCAGCAGCTCTACCCCGTTCTCAGGCACAGATACGCAGTATTTT	-	16	TRBV7-6	TRBJ2-3	-
CASSPRLVTTEAFF	TGTGCCAGCAGCCCTAGGTTGGTAACCACTGAAGCTTTCTTT	few	14	TRBV12-3/TRBV12-4	TRBJ1-1	-
CASSFSQGSTEAFF	TGCGCCAGCAGCTTTTCACAGGGGAGCACTGAAGCTTTCTTT	many	14	TRBV5-1	TRBJ1-1	TRBD1
CASSLVRGRTEAFF	TGTGCCAGCAGTTTAGTCAGGGGGCGGACTGAAGCTTTCTTT	-	14	TRBV28	TRBJ1-1	TRBD1
CASRTGTSGGVTGELFF	TGTGCCAGCAGGACTGGGACTAGCGGGGGCGTAACCGGGGAGCTGTTTTTT	many	17	TRBV2	TRBJ2-2	TRBD2
CSARGRPTEAFF	TGCAGTGCTCGAGGTCGGCCCACTGAAGCTTTCTTT	-	12	TRBV20-1	TRBJ1-1	-
CASSESGTGSREQYF	TGCGCCAGCAGTGAGTCCGGGACAGGGAGCCGCGAGCAGTACTTC	few	15	TRBV10-1	TRBJ2-7	TRBD1
CAISENSYSGANVLTF	TGTGCCATCAGTGAGAACAGTTACTCTGGGGCCAACGTCCTGACTTTC	many	16	TRBV10-3	TRBJ2-6	-
CASSQEGLETQYF	TGTGCCAGCAGCCAAGAAGGGTTAGAGACCCAGTACTTC	-	13	TRBV4-2	TRBJ2-5	-
CASSQRTVSNTGELFF	TGCGCCAGCAGCCAGAGGACAGTATCGAACACCGGGGAGCTGTTTTTT	-	16	TRBV5-1	TRBJ2-2	-
CASRTGLASYVSYEQYF	TGTGCCAGCCGGACGGGTCTGGCTAGCTATGTCTCCTACGAGCAGTACTTC	many	17	TRBV28	TRBJ2-7	-
CASTGQGAGRTEAFF	TGTGCCAGCACCGGACAGGGGGCAGGACGCACTGAAGCTTTCTTT	many	15	TRBV12-3/TRBV12-4	TRBJ1-1	TRBD1
CASSSRGDGELFF	TGTGCCAGCAGCTCCCGGGGGGACGGGGAGCTGTTTTTT	-	13	TRBV7-6	TRBJ2-2	TRBD2
CASSGAGVGTDTQYF	TGCGCCAGCAGTGGAGCGGGGGTTGGCACAGATACGCAGTATTTT	-	15	TRBV10-1	TRBJ2-3	TRBD2
CASSSGRGTDTQYF	TGTGCCAGCAGCTCCGGACGGGGCACAGATACGCAGTATTTT	-	14	TRBV7-6	TRBJ2-3	-
CASSILAAGNTIYF	TGTGCCAGTAGTATACTGGCGGCTGGAAACACCATATATTTT	few	14	TRBV19	TRBJ1-3	-
CASSYTGGANYGYTF	TGTGCCAGCAGCTATACAGGGGGAGCTAACTATGGCTACACCTTC	few	15	TRBV4-2	TRBJ1-2	TRBD1
CSARVPGRVTEAFF	TGCAGTGCTAGAGTTCCGGGCCGGGTCACTGAAGCTTTCTTT	few	14	TRBV20-1	TRBJ1-1	-
CASWDRGEAGELFF	TGTGCCAGCTGGGACCGGGGGGAAGCCGGGGAGCTGTTTTTT	once	14	TRBV2	TRBJ2-2	TRBD2
CASSADLAGHGETQYF	TGTGCCAGCAGCGCCGACCTAGCGGGTCATGGCGAGACCCAGTACTTC	-	16	TRBV7-7	TRBJ2-5	TRBD2
CASSAFRGSGAFF	TGTGCCAGCAGTGCCTTCAGGGGTTCAGGCGCTTTCTTT	many	13	TRBV6-1	TRBJ1-1	-
CASSYRRGFQETQYF	TGTGCCAGCAGTTATCGGCGGGGGTTCCAAGAGACCCAGTACTTC	-	15	TRBV6-2/TRBV6-3	TRBJ2-5	TRBD2
CASSLLAGGPETQYF	TGTGCCAGCAGTTTATTAGCGGGGGGTCCAGAGACCCAGTACTTC	-	15	TRBV27	TRBJ2-5	TRBD2
CSYTQEITQYF	TGCAGCTACACCCAGGAAATTACGCAGTATTTT	-	11	TRBV29-1	TRBJ2-3	-
CASSLGGFNQPQHF	TGTGCCAGCAGTTTGGGGGGCTTTAATCAGCCCCAGCATTTT	-	14	TRBV27	TRBJ1-5	-
CASSDRAGGHYNEQFF	TGTGCCAGCAGCGATAGAGCGGGGGGCCACTACAATGAGCAGTTCTTC	many	16	TRBV7-2	TRBJ2-1	TRBD2
CASSRDRPPSEQYF	TGTGCCAGCAGTCGGGACAGGCCTCCATCCGAGCAGTACTTC	few	14	TRBV27	TRBJ2-7	TRBD1
CASVGGQGYGGELFF	TGTGCCAGCGTTGGAGGACAGGGCTACGGCGGGGAGCTGTTTTTT	-	15	TRBV12-3/TRBV12-4	TRBJ2-2	TRBD1
CASSRDGAAQHF	TGTGCCAGCAGCCGTGACGGGGCAGCCCAGCATTTT	many	12	TRBV7-9	TRBJ1-5	-
CASSFKGNYGYTF	TGTGCCAGCAGCTTTAAGGGGAACTATGGCTACACCTTC	many	13	TRBV5-4	TRBJ1-2	-
CASRTGGMSGELFF	TGTGCCAGCAGGACAGGGGGCATGTCCGGGGAGCTGTTTTTT	many	14	TRBV28	TRBJ2-2	TRBD1
CSASLGELSYEQYF	TGCAGTGCTAGTCTAGGAGAACTCTCCTACGAGCAGTACTTC	many	14	TRBV20-1	TRBJ2-7	-
CASSLLQGAAEAFF	TGTGCCAGCAGCTTATTACAGGGGGCAGCTGAAGCTTTCTTT	few	14	TRBV7-9	TRBJ1-1	TRBD1
CASSQYTTGELFF	TGTGCCAGCAGCCAGTACACCACCGGGGAGCTGTTTTTT	few	13	TRBV14	TRBJ2-2	-
CASSPRPGQGFEQYF	TGTGCCAGCAGCCCCCGCCCGGGACAGGGTTTCGAGCAGTACTTC	few	15	TRBV11-2	TRBJ2-7	TRBD1
CASSRTGQGYTF	TGTGCCAGCAGTCGGACAGGTCAGGGCTACACCTTC	few	12	TRBV12-3/TRBV12-4	TRBJ1-2	TRBD1